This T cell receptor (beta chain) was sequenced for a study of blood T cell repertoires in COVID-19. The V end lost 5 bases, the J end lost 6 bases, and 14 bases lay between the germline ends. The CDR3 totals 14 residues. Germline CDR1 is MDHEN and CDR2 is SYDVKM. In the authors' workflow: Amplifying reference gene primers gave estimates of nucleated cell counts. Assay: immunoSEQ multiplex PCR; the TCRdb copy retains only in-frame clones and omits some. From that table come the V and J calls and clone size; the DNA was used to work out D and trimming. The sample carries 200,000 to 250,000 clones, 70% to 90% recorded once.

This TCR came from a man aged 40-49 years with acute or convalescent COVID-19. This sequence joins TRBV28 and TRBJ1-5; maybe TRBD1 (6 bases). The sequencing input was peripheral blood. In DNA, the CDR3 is TGTGCCAGCAGTCTACAGGGACGTAGTCAGCCCCAGCATTTT. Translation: CASSLQGRSQPQHF.